This paragraph covers one TCR beta chain sequence. This specimen belongs to a study of blood T cell repertoires in COVID-19. Study overall: Sample material is recorded as cDNA or gDNA derived from T cells, B-cell-depleted T cells, or PBMCs.

Germline assignment: CDR1 SGHDT and CDR2 YYEEEE. Trimming shortened V by 4 bases and J by 0 bases, and 15 bases separated the two germline ends. The CDR3 sequence is 16 residues long. Everyone who took part was roughly 18 to 100 years old, and they came from 24 US areas. How the authors handled the data: Quantification of nucleated cells was approximated via reference gene primer amplification. The protocol was immunoSEQ multiplex PCR, while the TCRdb copy is restricted to in-frame clones and leaves out a portion. That table furnishes V, J and clone size, whereas the DNA furnished D and trimming. Of roughly 74,000 clones listed, around 88% are singletons.

Sequenced: PBMCs or T cells enriched from blood (not recorded which). This receptor was taken from a woman in her fifties or sixties with acute COVID-19. The chain has TRBV5-6 and TRBJ2-3; TRBD2 might be the D (5 bases). CDR3: CASSLPGEPSTDTQYF. DNA of the CDR3: TGTGCCAGCAGCCTCCCCGGGGAGCCAAGCACAGATACGCAGTATTTT. Complete variable domain (other parts from reference TRBV5-6 and TRBJ2-3): DAGVTQSPTHLIKTRGQQVTLRCSPKSGHDTVSWYQQALGQGPQFIFQYYEEEERQRGNFPDRFSGHQFPNYSSELNVNALLLGDSALYLCASSLPGEPSTDTQYFGPGTRLTVL.